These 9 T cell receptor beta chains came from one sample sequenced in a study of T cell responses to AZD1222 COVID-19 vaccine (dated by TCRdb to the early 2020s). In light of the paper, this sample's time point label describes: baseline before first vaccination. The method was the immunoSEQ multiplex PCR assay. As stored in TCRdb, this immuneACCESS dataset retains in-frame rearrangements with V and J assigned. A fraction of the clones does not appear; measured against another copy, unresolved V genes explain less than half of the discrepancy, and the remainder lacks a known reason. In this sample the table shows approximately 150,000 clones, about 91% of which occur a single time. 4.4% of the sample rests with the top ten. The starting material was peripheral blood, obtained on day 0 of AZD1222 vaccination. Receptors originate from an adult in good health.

CDR3 sequence (DNA): TGTGCCATCAGTGAGTCGAAGGGGTGGGTCACTGAAGCTTTCTTT. It encodes CAISESKGWVTEAFF. The chain carries TRBV10-3 and TRBJ1-1; a possible D gene is TRBD1 (5 bases). This CDR3 spans 15 amino acids. Trimming took 0 bases from V and 4 from J, leaving 12 bases between them. From germline, CDR1 is ENHRY and CDR2 SYGVKD.

The CDR3 loop reads CASSEAHSRQPQHF. The DNA for the CDR3 is TGTGCCAGCAGTGAAGCGCACAGTCGACAGCCCCAGCATTTT. The V and J genes are TRBV2 and TRBJ1-5, with no clear D. The V gene's germline CDR1 is SNHLY and CDR2 FYNNEI. V lost 0 bases, J lost 7 bases, and 10 bases lay in between. The CDR3 runs to 14 residues.

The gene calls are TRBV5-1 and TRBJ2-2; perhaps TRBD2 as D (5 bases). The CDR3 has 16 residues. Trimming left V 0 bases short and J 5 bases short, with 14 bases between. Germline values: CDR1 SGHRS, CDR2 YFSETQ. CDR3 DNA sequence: TGCGCCAGCAGCTTGGGAGGGTATCCCTTAACCGGGGAGCTGTTTTTT. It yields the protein CASSLGGYPLTGELFF.

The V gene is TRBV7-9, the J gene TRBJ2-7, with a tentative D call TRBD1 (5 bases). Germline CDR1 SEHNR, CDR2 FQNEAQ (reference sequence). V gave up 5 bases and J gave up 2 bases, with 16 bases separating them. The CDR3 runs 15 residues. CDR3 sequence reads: CASSQARTLTYEQYF. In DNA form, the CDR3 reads TGTGCCAGCAGCCAAGCCCGGACACTCACCTACGAGCAGTACTTC.

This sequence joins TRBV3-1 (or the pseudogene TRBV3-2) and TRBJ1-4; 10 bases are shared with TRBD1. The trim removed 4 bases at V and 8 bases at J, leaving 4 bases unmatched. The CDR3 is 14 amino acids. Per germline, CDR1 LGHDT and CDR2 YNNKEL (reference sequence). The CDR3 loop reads CASSLGQGTEKLFF. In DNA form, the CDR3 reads TGTGCCAGCAGCCTGGGACAGGGGACCGAAAAACTGTTTTTT.

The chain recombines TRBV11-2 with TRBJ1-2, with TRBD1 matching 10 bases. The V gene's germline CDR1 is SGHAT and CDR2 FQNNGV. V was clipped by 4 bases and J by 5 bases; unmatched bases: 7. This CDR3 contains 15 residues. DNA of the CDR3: TGTGCCAGCAGCTCAAACCGGGGACAGGGGTATGGCTACACCTTC. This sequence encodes CASSSNRGQGYGYTF.

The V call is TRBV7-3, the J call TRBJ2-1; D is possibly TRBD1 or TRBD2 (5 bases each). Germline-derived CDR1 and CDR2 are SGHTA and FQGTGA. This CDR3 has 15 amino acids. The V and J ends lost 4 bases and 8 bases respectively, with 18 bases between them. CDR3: CASSSFGRGADEQFF. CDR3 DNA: TGTGCCAGCAGCTCATTCGGACGAGGGGCCGATGAGCAGTTCTTC.

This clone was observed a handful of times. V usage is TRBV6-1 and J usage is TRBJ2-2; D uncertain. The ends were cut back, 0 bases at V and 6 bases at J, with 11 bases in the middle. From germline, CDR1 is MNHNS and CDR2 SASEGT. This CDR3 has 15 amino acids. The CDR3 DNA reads TGTGCCAGCAGTGAAGCATCGGGCAACGCCGGGGAGCTGTTTTTT. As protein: CASSEASGNAGELFF.

As DNA, the CDR3 is TGTGCCAGCAGCCAGGGCGGGGGCGCTGGAAACACCATATATTTT. This encodes CASSQGGGAGNTIYF. This chain uses TRBV3-1 (or the pseudogene TRBV3-2) with TRBJ1-3, with D possibly TRBD1 on 6 matching bases. Trimming removed 3 bases at V and 2 bases at J, with 11 bases between. The CDR3 is 15 residues long. Germline assignment: CDR1 LGHDT and CDR2 YNNKEL (reference sequence).